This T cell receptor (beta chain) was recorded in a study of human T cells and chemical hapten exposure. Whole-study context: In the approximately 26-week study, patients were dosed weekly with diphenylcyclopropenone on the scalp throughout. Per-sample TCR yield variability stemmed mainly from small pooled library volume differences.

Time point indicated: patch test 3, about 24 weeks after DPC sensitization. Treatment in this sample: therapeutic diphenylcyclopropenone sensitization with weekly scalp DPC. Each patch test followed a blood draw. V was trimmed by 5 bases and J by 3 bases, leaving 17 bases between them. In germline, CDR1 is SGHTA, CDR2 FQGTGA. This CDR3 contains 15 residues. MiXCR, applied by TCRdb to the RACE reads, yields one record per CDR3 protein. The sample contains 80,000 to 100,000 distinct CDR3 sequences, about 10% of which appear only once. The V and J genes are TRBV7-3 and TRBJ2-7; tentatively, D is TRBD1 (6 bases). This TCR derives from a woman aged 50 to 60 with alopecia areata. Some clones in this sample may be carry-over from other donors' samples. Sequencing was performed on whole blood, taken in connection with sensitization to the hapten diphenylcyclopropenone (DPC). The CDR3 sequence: CASSPQPGGNYEQYF. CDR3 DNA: TGTGCCAGCAGCCCACAGCCTGGGGGCAACTACGAGCAGTACTTC.